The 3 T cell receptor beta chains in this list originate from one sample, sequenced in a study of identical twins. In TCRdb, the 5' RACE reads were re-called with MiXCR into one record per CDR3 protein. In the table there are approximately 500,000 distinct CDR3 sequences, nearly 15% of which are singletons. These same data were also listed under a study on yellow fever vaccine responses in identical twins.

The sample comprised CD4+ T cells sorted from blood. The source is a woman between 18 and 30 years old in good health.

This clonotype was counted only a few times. CDR3 bases: TGCGCCAGCACCACTGAGGGACCGCAAGAGACCCAGTACTTC. Protein product: CASTTEGPQETQYF. V is TRBV5-1 and J is TRBJ2-5; either TRBD1 or TRBD2 may supply D (5 bases each). CDR1 and CDR2 from the germline V gene are SGHRS and YFSETQ. Trimming removed 6 bases at V and 2 bases at J, with 14 bases between. The CDR3 contains 14 residues.

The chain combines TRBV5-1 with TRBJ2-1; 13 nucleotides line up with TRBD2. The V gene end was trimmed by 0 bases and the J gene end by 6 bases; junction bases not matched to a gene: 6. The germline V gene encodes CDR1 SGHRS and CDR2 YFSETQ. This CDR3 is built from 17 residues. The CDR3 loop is CASSLGPGTSGTNEQFF. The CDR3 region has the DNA TGCGCCAGCAGCTTGGGGCCCGGGACTAGCGGGACCAATGAGCAGTTCTTC.

As DNA, the CDR3 is TGTGCCAGCAGTTACGATACGGCGGGGATTAATGGACACGATGAGCAGTTCTTC. Translated: CASSYDTAGINGHDEQFF. The chain links TRBV6-2 or TRBV6-3 to TRBJ2-1, with D possibly matching TRBD2 (6 bases). Germline CDR1 and CDR2: MNHEY and SVGEGT. The CDR3 is 18 residues long. V lost 2 bases and J 8 bases, leaving 25 bases between the germline ends.